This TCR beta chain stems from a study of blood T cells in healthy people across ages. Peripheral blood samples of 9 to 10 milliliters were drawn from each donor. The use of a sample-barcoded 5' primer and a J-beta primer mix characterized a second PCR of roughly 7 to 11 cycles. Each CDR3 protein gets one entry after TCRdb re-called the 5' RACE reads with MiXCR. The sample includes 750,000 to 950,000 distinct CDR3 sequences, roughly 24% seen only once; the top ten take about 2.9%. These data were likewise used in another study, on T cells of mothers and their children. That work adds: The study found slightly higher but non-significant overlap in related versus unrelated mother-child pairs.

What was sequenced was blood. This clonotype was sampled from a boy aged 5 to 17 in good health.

CDR3 amino acids: CASSPTSGGDEQFF. The CDR3 DNA follows: TGTGCCAGCAGCCCCACTAGCGGGGGGGATGAGCAGTTCTTC. The chain recombines TRBV28 with TRBJ2-1, with 13 bases identical to TRBD2. This CDR3 region has 14 residues. Germline V gene data show CDR1 as MDHEN and CDR2 as SYDVKM. V shed 6 bases, J shed 8 bases, and the junction held 4 bases outside the gene matches.